This passage covers 5 T cell receptor beta chains from one sample sequenced in a study of cytomegalovirus exposure and HLA in healthy donors. Primers included in the PCR were 60 Vbeta and 13 Jbeta primers. TCRdb's table, derived via immunoSEQ multiplex PCR, lists solely in-frame clones and lacks some. In the table there are some 120,000 clones, over 60% of which are singletons. The sequenced sample consisted of PBMCs. The receptors here all came from a human donor in good health.

The V gene is TRBV4-1, the J gene TRBJ1-2; a possible D gene is TRBD1 (6 bases). The CDR3 loop spans 15 amino acids. Germline CDR1 is MGHRA and CDR2 is YSYEKL. V shed 1 base and J shed 8 bases, with 17 bases lying between them. The CDR3 DNA reads as TGCGCCAGCAGCCAAGGTTGGGGGCGGGCTGGGGGCTACACCTTC. Protein: CASSQGWGRAGGYTF.

J is TRBJ1-1 and V is TRBV6-1; the D gene is possibly TRBD1 (5 bases). CDR1 is MNHNS and CDR2 is SASEGT in the germline V gene. CDR3 length: 13 residues. The V end lost 5 bases, the J end lost 7 bases, and 14 bases lay between the germline ends. CDR3 in DNA: TGTGCCAGCAGTCCGGGGGGAGGCGGTGAAGCTTTCTTT. Translated, it gives CASSPGGGGEAFF.

CDR3 in DNA: TGTGCCAGCAGTCCCAGCGGGGGGGGCTACAATGAGCAGTTCTTC. Its protein product is CASSPSGGGYNEQFF. The chain is built from TRBV27 and TRBJ2-1; 10 bases are shared with TRBD2. The germline V gene has CDR1 MNHEY and CDR2 SMNVEV (reference sequence). The CDR3 totals 15 residues. V was pared by 5 bases and J by 3 bases, with 4 bases of the junction left unmatched.

The V and J genes are TRBV5-1 and TRBJ1-4, with 7 bases identical to TRBD1. The CDR3 spans 17 residues. In germline, CDR1 is SGHRS, CDR2 YFSETQ. J lost 3 bases, V lost 1 base, and 9 bases had no gene match. The CDR3 sequence: CASSLTYRGSANEKLFF. The CDR3 coding sequence is TGCGCCAGCAGCTTGACCTACAGGGGATCAGCTAATGAAAAACTGTTTTTT.

The V gene is TRBV2, the J gene TRBJ2-3; perhaps TRBD2 as D (5 bases). Trimming shortened V by 4 bases and J by 11 bases, and 28 bases separated the two germline ends. Germline lookup yields CDR1 SNHLY and CDR2 FYNNEI. The CDR3 is 17 amino acids. CDR3 sequence: CASSVLVGLGLGVKQYF. CDR3 sequence (DNA): TGTGCCAGCAGTGTGTTAGTTGGACTGGGGTTAGGAGTGAAGCAGTATTTT.